These 8 T cell receptor beta chains share one sample of origin, sequenced in a study of T cell repertoires in cytomegalovirus infection. TCRdb recomputed calls from the reads with MiXCR, one row per CDR3 protein. The table lists around 210,000 distinct CDR3 sequences, around 6.2% of them singletons, with around 6.9% in the top ten. Sequencing was performed on PBMCs. The receptors were gathered from a human donor in good health (CMV status not recorded). Some clones in this sample may be carry-over from other donors' samples.

This clonotype was observed many times. The chain recombines TRBV27 with TRBJ2-7, with D unresolved. The CDR3 extends over 14 amino acids. V lost 5 bases and J lost 4, with 15 bases in between. Germline CDR1 is MNHEY and CDR2 is SMNVEV (reference sequence). The CDR3 here is CASSITPSRYEQYF. Written as DNA, the CDR3 is TGTGCCAGCAGTATAACACCATCTAGGTACGAGCAGTACTTC.

In the case of this clonotype: Compared with germline, one end of the junction differs, possibly owing to a read error. This sequence joins TRBV7-3 and TRBJ2-2, with TRBD1 matching over 9 bases. Per germline, CDR1 SGHTA and CDR2 FQGTGA. The CDR3 extends over 15 amino acids. The CDR3 DNA reads as TGTGCCAGCAGCCAAGGGACAGGGAACACCGGGGAGCAGGTTTTT. Translated, it gives CASSQGTGNTGEQVF.

This clonotype was seen a handful of times. The chain has TRBV29-1 and TRBJ1-2; D remains ambiguous. The CDR3 runs to 11 residues. Looked up from germline, CDR1 is SQVTM and CDR2 is ANQGSEA. The V end was cut by 7 bases, the J end by 6 bases, with 12 bases between. CDR3 DNA: TGCAGCGGGTCCTTTTCGAATGGCTACACCTTC. Amino acid sequence: CSGSFSNGYTF.

This clonotype has at least ten counts. The J gene is TRBJ1-2, the V gene TRBV29-1; possibly TRBD1 for D (5 bases). The CDR3 loop spans 13 amino acids. Germline values: CDR1 SQVTM, CDR2 ANQGSEA. With 3 bases removed from V and 4 bases from J, the gap between germline ends came to 12 bases. The DNA for the CDR3 is TGCAGCGTTGATCGGGGGGGAACCTATGGCTACACCTTC. Amino acids: CSVDRGGTYGYTF. Full variable domain (missing parts from reference TRBV29-1 and TRBJ1-2): SAVISQKPSRDICQRGTSLTIQCQVDSQVTMMFWYRQQPGQSLTLIATANQGSEATYESGFVIDKFPISRPNLTFSTLTVSNMSPEDSSIYLCSVDRGGTYGYTFGSGTRLTVV.

This chain joins TRBV28 and TRBJ2-1; D gene ambiguous. This CDR3 region has 15 residues. Per germline, CDR1 MDHEN and CDR2 SYDVKM. V was shortened by 4 bases and J by 4 bases, with 14 bases between the two germline ends. Here the CDR3 reads CASSSPSLFYNEQFF. The CDR3 DNA sequence: TGTGCCAGCAGTTCCCCCTCCCTCTTTTACAATGAGCAGTTCTTC.

This clonotype has a count of ten or more. The chain carries TRBV4-2 and TRBJ2-3; 14 nucleotides align to TRBD2. The CDR3 covers 17 residues. The V and J ends lost 4 bases and 5 bases, in that order; junction bases with no gene match: 8. CDR1 is LGHNA and CDR2 is YNFKEQ in the germline V gene. CDR3: CASSPLGTSGGEDTQYF. The CDR3 bases are TGTGCCAGCAGCCCATTAGGGACTAGCGGGGGTGAAGATACGCAGTATTTT.

The table lists this clonotype with many counts. The rearrangement uses TRBV6-2 or TRBV6-3 and TRBJ1-2; D is ambiguous. Trimming removed 2 bases from V and 3 bases from J, with 13 bases in between. This CDR3 is 15 amino acids long. The germline gives CDR1 MNHEY, CDR2 SVGEGT. In nucleotides, the CDR3 is TGTGCCAGCAGTTACGGAGGGCGACGTGACTATGGCTACACCTTC. Protein: CASSYGGRRDYGYTF.

This clonotype has ten or more counts. The J gene is TRBJ1-5, the V gene TRBV11-3, with D maybe TRBD1 (5 bases). The ends were cut back, 7 bases at V and 7 bases at J, with 17 bases in the middle. The germline V gene has CDR1 SGHNT and CDR2 YENEEA. There are 14 residues in the CDR3. The CDR3 reads CASTPHGGEQPQHF. CDR3 in DNA: TGTGCCAGCACCCCGCACGGGGGAGAACAGCCCCAGCATTTT.